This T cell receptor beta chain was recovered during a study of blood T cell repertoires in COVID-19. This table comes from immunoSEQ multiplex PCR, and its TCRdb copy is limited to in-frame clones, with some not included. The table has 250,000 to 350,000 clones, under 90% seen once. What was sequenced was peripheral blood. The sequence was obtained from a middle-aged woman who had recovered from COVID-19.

The CDR3 sequence is CATRDREYEQYF. In DNA, the CDR3 is TGTGCCACCCGGGACAGGGAATACGAGCAGTACTTC. The gene calls are TRBV10-3 and TRBJ2-7, with TRBD1 matching 9 bases. Germline CDR1 and CDR2: ENHRY and SYGVKD. Losses at the gene ends were 10 bases for V and 4 bases for J; bases not matched to a gene: 5. The CDR3 totals 12 residues.